The 13 T cell receptor beta chains below come from one sample, sequenced in a study of T cell responses to AZD1222 COVID-19 vaccine. Profiling relied on immunoSEQ multiplex PCR, and the TCRdb table lists in-frame clones only, not all of them. The data contain approximately 88,000 clones, around 80% of them singletons. The sample here was peripheral blood, taken on day 0 of AZD1222 vaccination. Receptors were obtained from an adult in good health.

This clone came up a few times. This chain connects TRBV28 to TRBJ1-5, with D hard to call. The CDR3 sequence is 14 residues long. Germline loops: CDR1 MDHEN, CDR2 SYDVKM. The V end was cut by 3 bases, the J end by 0 bases, with 6 bases between. CDR3 sequence reads: CASSFPGSNQPQHF. Written as DNA, the CDR3 is TGTGCCAGCAGTTTCCCTGGTAGCAATCAGCCCCAGCATTTT.

The chain links TRBV5-1 to TRBJ2-7; 10 nucleotides match TRBD1. The CDR3 is 14 amino acids. Germline-derived CDR1 and CDR2 are SGHRS and YFSETQ. Losses at the gene ends were 4 bases for V and 2 bases for J; bases not matched to a gene: 3. The CDR3 here is CASSGGTGAYEQYF. The CDR3 DNA sequence: TGCGCCAGCAGCGGAGGGACAGGGGCCTACGAGCAGTACTTC.

V gene TRBV24-1 combines with J gene TRBJ2-1; TRBD1 agrees at 9 bases. CDR1 KGHDR and CDR2 SFDVKD come from the germline V gene. V lost 8 bases to trimming and J lost 7 bases; unmatched junction nucleotides: 8. The CDR3 has 14 residues. Written as DNA, the CDR3 is TGTGCCACCATGCGGGGACAGGGTGGAAATGAGCAGTTCTTC. Translating it yields CATMRGQGGNEQFF.

The chain employs TRBV11-2 and TRBJ2-7; TRBD2 aligns across 8 bases. V dropped 1 base and J dropped 1; count of bases not matched to a gene: 3. This CDR3 spans 15 amino acids. The germline V gene encodes CDR1 SGHAT and CDR2 FQNNGV. The CDR3 coding sequence is TGTGCCAGCAGCTTAGTAGTAGCGGGATCCTACGAGCAGTACTTC. Its protein is CASSLVVAGSYEQYF.

The chain carries TRBV12-3 or TRBV12-4 and TRBJ1-5; no clear D. V was pared by 5 bases and J by 8 bases, with 13 bases between. The CDR3 covers 13 residues. CDR3 sequence reads: CASSTYSGEPQHF. The CDR3 DNA follows: TGTGCCAGCAGTACTTACAGTGGTGAGCCCCAGCATTTT.

The rearrangement uses TRBV20-1 and TRBJ1-4; no definite D call. Germline loops: CDR1 DFQATT, CDR2 SNEGSKA (reference sequence). V lost 3 bases and J 4 bases, leaving 3 bases between the germline ends. There are 11 residues in the CDR3. The CDR3, as DNA: TGCAGTGCTAGGCTTAATGAAAAACTGTTTTTT. As protein: CSARLNEKLFF.

This clone came up once. The chain combines TRBV12-5 with TRBJ1-2; 10 nucleotides agree with TRBD1. The CDR3 runs 16 residues. J lost 5 bases, V lost 1 base, and 7 bases had no gene match. CDR1 LGHNT and CDR2 FRNRAP come from the germline V gene. Written as DNA, the CDR3 is TGTGCTAGTGGTTTGGACGGACAGGGGGGTTGGTATGGCTACACCTTC. Protein sequence: CASGLDGQGGWYGYTF.

The J gene is TRBJ2-5, the V gene TRBV10-1; D perhaps matches TRBD1 (6 bases). This CDR3 is built from 13 residues. The ends were cut back, 3 bases at V and 5 bases at J, with 10 bases in the middle. The germline gives CDR1 WNHNN, CDR2 SYGVQD (reference sequence). Here the CDR3 DNA reads TGCGCCAGCAGTGAAGGGGGTCTGGAGACCCAGTACTTC. Protein: CASSEGGLETQYF.

J is TRBJ2-5 and V is TRBV5-1, with 12 positions matching TRBD2. CDR1 and CDR2 from the germline V gene are SGHRS and YFSETQ. With V trimmed by 3 bases and J by 6 bases, 12 bases remained unmatched. There are 17 residues in the CDR3. CDR3 loop: CASSYAMTSGSGKTQYF. CDR3 in DNA: TGCGCCAGCAGCTACGCCATGACTAGCGGGAGTGGGAAGACCCAGTACTTC. The full variable domain, completed using reference TRBV5-1 and TRBJ2-5, is KAGVTQTPRYLIKTRGQQVTLSCSPISGHRSVSWYQQTPGQGLQFLFEYFSETQRNKGNFPGRFSGRQFSNSRSEMNVSTLELGDSALYLCASSYAMTSGSGKTQYFGPGTRLLVL.

The chain joins TRBV7-2 to TRBJ2-6; possible D gene TRBD2, 5 bases. Germline V lookup: CDR1 SGHTA, CDR2 FQGNSA. The CDR3 contains 16 residues. V was shortened by 5 bases and J by 0 bases, with 11 bases between the two germline ends. The CDR3 here is CASSPRGVSGANVLTF. The DNA of the CDR3 is TGTGCCAGCAGCCCCCGGGGAGTCTCTGGGGCCAACGTCCTGACTTTC.

In its sample, this clone was seen a few times. The rearrangement joins TRBV10-2 to TRBJ2-3; maybe TRBD1 (5 bases). The CDR3 covers 11 residues. V was cut by 10 bases and J by 6 bases, with 11 bases left in between. The germline V gene has CDR1 WSHSY and CDR2 SAAADI. In DNA form, the CDR3 reads TGCGCCACCTTTAGGGGTGATACGCAGTATTTT. Protein: CATFRGDTQYF.

The chain employs TRBV7-2 and TRBJ2-3; D call uncertain. The V end lost 5 bases, the J end lost 4 bases, and 10 bases lay between the germline ends. CDR3 size: 13 residues. The V gene's germline CDR1 is SGHTA and CDR2 FQGNSA. CDR3 sequence reads: CASSDDSPDTQYF. Here the CDR3 DNA reads TGTGCCAGCAGCGATGACTCTCCAGATACGCAGTATTTT. Together with reference TRBV7-2 and TRBJ2-3, the CDR3 gives the full variable domain: GAGVSQSPSNKVTEKGKDVELRCDPISGHTALYWYRQSLGQGLEFLIYFQGNSAPDKSGLPSDRFSAERTGGSVSTLTIQRTQQEDSAVYLCASSDDSPDTQYFGPGTRLTVL.

This chain connects TRBV10-3 to TRBJ2-1, with D tentatively TRBD1 or TRBD2 (5 bases each). The V end was cut by 4 bases, the J end by 0 bases, with 16 bases between. This CDR3 contains 17 residues. CDR1 is ENHRY and CDR2 is SYGVKD in the germline V gene. CDR3 amino acids: CAISGDEGSPSYNEQFF. In DNA form, the CDR3 reads TGTGCCATCAGTGGGGACGAAGGGAGCCCCTCCTACAATGAGCAGTTCTTC.